The present entry profiles one T cell receptor beta chain with its context. Clones were sequenced by immunoSEQ multiplex PCR, and TCRdb holds only the in-frame ones, with some missing. The data hold some 73,000 clones, with approximately 85% observed a single time. These data originate in a study of blood T cell repertoires in COVID-19. Study-level background: Italy, Spain and the United States were the sources of the convalescent and acute COVID-19 samples.

Germline V gives CDR1 SGHNT, CDR2 YYREEE (reference sequence). CDR3 length: 14 amino acids. The V gene end was trimmed by 4 bases and the J gene end by 5 bases; junction bases not matched to a gene: 6. Sequencing was carried out using peripheral blood. The TCR comes from a woman older than 75 with active or convalescent COVID-19. The chain joins TRBV5-4 to TRBJ2-1; 7 bases match TRBD1. The CDR3 DNA follows: TGTGCCAGCAGCCCCAGGACAGGCAACAATGAGCAGTTCTTC. It translates to CASSPRTGNNEQFF.